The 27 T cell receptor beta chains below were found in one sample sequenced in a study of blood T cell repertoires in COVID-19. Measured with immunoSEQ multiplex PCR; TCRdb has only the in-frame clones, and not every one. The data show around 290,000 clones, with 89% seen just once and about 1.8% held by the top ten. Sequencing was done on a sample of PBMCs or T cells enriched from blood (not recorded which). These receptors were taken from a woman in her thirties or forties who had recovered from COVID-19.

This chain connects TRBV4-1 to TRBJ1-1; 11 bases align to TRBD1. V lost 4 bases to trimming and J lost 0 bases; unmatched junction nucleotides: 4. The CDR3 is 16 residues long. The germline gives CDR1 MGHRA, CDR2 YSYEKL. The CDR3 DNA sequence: TGCGCCAGCAGCCCAGGACAGGGGGCTATGAACACTGAAGCTTTCTTT. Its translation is CASSPGQGAMNTEAFF.

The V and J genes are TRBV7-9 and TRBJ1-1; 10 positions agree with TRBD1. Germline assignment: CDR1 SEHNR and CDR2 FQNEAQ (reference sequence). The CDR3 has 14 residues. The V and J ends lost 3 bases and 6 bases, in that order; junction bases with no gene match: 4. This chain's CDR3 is CASSLGQGFSEAFF. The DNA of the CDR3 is TGTGCCAGCAGCTTGGGACAGGGGTTTTCTGAAGCTTTCTTT.

The CDR3 DNA is TGTGCCAGCAGTAACAGACAGGGTTCGTCACCCCTCCACTTT. Translating gives CASSNRQGSSPLHF. The rearrangement joins TRBV27 to TRBJ1-6, with 7 bases lining up with TRBD1. Germline V lookup: CDR1 MNHEY, CDR2 SMNVEV (reference sequence). V gave up 5 bases and J gave up 10 bases; unmatched junction bases: 8. This CDR3 is built from 14 residues.

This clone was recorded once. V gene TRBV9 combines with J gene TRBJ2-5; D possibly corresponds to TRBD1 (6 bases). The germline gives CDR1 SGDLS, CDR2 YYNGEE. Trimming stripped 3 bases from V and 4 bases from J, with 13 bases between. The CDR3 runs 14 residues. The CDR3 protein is CASSEQGTGETQYF. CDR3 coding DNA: TGTGCCAGCAGCGAGCAGGGGACGGGAGAGACCCAGTACTTC. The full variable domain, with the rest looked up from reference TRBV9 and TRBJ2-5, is DSGVTQTPKHLITATGQRVTLRCSPRSGDLSVYWYQQSLDQGLQFLIQYYNGEERAKGNILERFSAQQFPDLHSELNLSSLELGDSALYFCASSEQGTGETQYFGPGTRLLVL.

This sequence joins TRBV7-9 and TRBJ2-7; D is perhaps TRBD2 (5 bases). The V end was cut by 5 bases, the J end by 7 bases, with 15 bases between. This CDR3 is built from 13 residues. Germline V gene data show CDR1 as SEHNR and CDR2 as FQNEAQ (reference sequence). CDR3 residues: CASSSTRDREQYF. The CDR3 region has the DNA TGTGCCAGCAGCAGCACTAGAGATCGGGAGCAGTACTTC.

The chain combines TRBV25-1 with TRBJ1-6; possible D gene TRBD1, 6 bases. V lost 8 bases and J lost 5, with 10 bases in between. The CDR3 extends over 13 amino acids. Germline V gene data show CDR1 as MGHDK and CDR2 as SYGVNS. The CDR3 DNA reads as TGTGCCAGCGGGACAATACATAATTCACCCCTCCACTTT. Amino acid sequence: CASGTIHNSPLHF.

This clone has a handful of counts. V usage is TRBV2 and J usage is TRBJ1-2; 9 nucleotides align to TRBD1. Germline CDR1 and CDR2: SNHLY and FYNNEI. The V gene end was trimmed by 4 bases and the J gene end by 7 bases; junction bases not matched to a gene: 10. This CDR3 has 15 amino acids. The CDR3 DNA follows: TGTGCCAGCAGTGTGAGGGCGGGACAGGGTATTGGCTACACCTTC. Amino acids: CASSVRAGQGIGYTF.

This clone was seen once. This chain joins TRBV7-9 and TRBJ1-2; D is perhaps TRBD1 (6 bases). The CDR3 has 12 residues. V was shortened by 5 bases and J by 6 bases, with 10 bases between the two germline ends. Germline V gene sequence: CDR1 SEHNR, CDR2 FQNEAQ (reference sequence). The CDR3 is CASSPQGHGYTF. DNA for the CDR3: TGTGCCAGCAGCCCACAGGGACATGGCTACACCTTC.

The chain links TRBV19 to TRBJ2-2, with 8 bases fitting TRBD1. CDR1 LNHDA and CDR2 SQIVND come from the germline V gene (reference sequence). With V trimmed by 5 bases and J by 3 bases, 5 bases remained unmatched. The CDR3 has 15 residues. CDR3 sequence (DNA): TGTGCCAGTAGTGTGACAGGGGCGGACACCGGGGAGCTGTTTTTT. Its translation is CASSVTGADTGELFF.

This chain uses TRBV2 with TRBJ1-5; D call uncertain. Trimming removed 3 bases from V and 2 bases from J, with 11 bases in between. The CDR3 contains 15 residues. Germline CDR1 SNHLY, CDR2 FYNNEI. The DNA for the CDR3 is TGTGCCAGCAGTGAGAGAGCGTCAGGCAATCAGCCCCAGCATTTT. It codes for CASSERASGNQPQHF.

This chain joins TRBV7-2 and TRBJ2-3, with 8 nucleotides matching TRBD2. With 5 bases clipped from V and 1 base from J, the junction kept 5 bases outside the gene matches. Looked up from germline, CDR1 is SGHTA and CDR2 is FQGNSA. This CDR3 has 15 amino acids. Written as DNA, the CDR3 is TGTGCCAGCAGCACGGCAGCGGGGGGCACAGATACGCAGTATTTT. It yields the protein CASSTAAGGTDTQYF. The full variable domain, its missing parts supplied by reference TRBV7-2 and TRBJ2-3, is GAGVSQSPSNKVTEKGKDVELRCDPISGHTALYWYRQSLGQGLEFLIYFQGNSAPDKSGLPSDRFSAERTGGSVSTLTIQRTQQEDSAVYLCASSTAAGGTDTQYFGPGTRLTVL.

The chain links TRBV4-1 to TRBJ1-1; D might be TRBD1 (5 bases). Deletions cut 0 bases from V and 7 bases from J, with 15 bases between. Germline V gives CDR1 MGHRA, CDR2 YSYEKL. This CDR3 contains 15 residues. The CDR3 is CASSQDRGRGLEAFF. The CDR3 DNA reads TGCGCCAGCAGCCAAGATAGGGGAAGGGGCCTTGAAGCTTTCTTT.

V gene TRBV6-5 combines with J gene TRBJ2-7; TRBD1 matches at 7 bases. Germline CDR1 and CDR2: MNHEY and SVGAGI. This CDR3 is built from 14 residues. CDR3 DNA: TGTGCTACGGAGAGGGACAGACAAGCCTACGAGCAGTACTTC. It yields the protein CATERDRQAYEQYF.

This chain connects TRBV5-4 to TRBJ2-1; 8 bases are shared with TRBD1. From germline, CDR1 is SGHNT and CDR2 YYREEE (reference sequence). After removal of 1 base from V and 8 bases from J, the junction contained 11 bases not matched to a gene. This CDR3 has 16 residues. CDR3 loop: CASSLRTGKTLDEQFF. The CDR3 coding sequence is TGTGCCAGCAGCTTGCGGACAGGGAAAACGTTAGATGAGCAGTTCTTC.

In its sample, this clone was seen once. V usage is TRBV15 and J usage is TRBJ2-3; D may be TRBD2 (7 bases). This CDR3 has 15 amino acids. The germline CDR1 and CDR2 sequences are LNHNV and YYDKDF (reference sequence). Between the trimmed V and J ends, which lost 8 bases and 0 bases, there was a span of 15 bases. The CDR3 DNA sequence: TGTGCCACCTCCCTGGGGGGGGCGAGCACAGATACGCAGTATTTT. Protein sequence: CATSLGGASTDTQYF. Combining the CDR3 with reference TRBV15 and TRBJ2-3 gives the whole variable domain DAMVIQNPRYQVTQFGKPVTLSCSQTLNHNVMYWYQQKSSQAPKLLFHYYDKDFNNEADTPDNFQSRRPNTSFCFLDIRSPGLGDTAMYLCATSLGGASTDTQYFGPGTRLTVL.

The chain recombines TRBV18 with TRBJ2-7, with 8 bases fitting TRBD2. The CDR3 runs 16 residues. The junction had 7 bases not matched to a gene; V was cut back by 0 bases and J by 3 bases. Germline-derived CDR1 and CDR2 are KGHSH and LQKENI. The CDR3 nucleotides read TGTGCCAGCTCACCACCTGGCGGGGGGCCGTTCTACGAGCAGTACTTC. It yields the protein CASSPPGGGPFYEQYF.

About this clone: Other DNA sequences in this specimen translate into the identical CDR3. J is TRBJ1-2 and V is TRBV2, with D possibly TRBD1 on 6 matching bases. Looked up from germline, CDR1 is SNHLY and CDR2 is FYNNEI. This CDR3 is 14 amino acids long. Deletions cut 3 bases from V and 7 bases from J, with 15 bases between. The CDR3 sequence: CASSDEDRGFGYTF. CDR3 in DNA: TGTGCCAGCAGTGACGAGGACAGAGGGTTTGGCTACACCTTC.

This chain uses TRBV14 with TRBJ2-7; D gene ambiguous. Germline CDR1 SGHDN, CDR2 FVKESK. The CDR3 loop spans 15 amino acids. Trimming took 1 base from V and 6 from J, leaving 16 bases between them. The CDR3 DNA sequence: TGTGCCAGCAGCCAAGCGCCAGGTCGTGCGATCGAGCAGTACTTC. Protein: CASSQAPGRAIEQYF.

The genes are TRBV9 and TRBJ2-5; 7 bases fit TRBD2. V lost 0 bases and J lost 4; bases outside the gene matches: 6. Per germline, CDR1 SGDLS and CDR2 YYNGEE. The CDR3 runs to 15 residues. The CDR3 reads CASSVGLAVGETQYF. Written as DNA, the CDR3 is TGTGCCAGCAGCGTAGGCCTAGCGGTGGGAGAGACCCAGTACTTC.

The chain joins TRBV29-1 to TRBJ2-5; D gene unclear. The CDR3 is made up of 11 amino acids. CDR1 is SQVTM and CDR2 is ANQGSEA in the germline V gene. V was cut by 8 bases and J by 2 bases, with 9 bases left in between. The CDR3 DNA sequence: TGCAGCTACGGTCCTCAAGAGACCCAGTACTTC. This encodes CSYGPQETQYF.

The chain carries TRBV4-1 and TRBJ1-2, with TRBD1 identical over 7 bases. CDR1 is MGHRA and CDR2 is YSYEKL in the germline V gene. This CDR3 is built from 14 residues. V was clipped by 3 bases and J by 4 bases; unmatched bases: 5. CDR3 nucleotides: TGCGCCAGCAGCCAGACGGGACAGTTCTATGGCTACACCTTC. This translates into CASSQTGQFYGYTF.

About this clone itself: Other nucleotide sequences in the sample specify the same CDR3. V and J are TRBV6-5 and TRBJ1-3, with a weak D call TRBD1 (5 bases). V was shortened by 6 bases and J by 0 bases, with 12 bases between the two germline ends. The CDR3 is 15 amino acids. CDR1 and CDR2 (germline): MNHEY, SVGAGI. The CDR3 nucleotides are TGTGCCAGCAGCTCTGACAGAGGCTCTGGAAACACCATATATTTT. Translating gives CASSSDRGSGNTIYF.

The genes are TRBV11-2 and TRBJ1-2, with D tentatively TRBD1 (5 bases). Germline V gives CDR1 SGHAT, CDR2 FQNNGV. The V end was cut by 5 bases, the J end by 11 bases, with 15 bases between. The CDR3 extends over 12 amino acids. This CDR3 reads CASSPAGVWYTF. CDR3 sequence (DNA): TGTGCCAGCAGCCCTGCGGGGGTGTGGTACACCTTC. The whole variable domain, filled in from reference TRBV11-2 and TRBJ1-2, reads EAGVAQSPRYKIIEKRQSVAFWCNPISGHATLYWYQQILGQGPKLLIQFQNNGVVDDSQLPKDRFSAERLKGVDSTLKIQPAKLEDSAVYLCASSPAGVWYTFGSGTRLTVV.

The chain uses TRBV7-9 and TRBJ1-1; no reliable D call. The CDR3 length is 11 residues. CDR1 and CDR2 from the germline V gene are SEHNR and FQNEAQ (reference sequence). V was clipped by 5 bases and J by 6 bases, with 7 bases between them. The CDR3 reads CASSLGSEAFF. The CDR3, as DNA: TGTGCCAGCAGCCTCGGGTCTGAAGCTTTCTTT.

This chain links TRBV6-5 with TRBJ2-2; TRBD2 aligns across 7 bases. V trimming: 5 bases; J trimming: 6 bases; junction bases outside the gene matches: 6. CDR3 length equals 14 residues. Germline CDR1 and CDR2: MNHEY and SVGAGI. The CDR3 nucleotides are TGTGCCAGCAGTCCCCGGGAGGTCTCCGGGGAGCTGTTTTTT. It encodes CASSPREVSGELFF.

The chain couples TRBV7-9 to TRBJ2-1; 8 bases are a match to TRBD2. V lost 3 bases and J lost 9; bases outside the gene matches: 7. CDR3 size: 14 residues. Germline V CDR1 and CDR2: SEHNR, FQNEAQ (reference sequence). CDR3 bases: TGTGCCAGCAGCTTTATTTTAGCGGGAAGTGAGCAGTTCTTC. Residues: CASSFILAGSEQFF.

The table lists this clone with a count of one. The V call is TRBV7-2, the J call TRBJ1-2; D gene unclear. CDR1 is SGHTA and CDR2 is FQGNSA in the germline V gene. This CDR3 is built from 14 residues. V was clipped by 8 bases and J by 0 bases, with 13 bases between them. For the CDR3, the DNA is TGTGCCAGCCTGTTAGGCAGGTCTAACTATGGCTACACCTTC. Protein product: CASLLGRSNYGYTF.